The clone carrying this T cell receptor (beta chain) appeared a few times. In the PCR, 60 Vbeta and 13 Jbeta primers were used. TCRdb's copy holds only in-frame clones and misses some; the assay was immunoSEQ multiplex PCR. Of tens of thousands of clones listed, roughly two thirds were seen once; the top ten hold 6.9%. This entry comes from a study of cytomegalovirus exposure and HLA in healthy donors. The V gene lost 7 bases and the J gene lost 4 bases, with 16 bases spanning the gap. The CDR3 runs to 14 residues. Germline CDR1 is SGHTA and CDR2 is FQGTGA. Sequenced input: PBMCs. The gene calls are TRBV7-3 and TRBJ1-1; the D gene is possibly TRBD1 (6 bases). This sequence was found in a woman aged 50 to 65 in good health and CMV-seropositive. CDR3 nucleotide sequence: TGTGCCAGCAAGAACGGGGGGCGATCCACTGAAGCTTTCTTT. It is translated as CASKNGGRSTEAFF.